This is a list of T cell receptor beta chains from one sample in a study of blood T cell repertoires in COVID-19. Assay: immunoSEQ multiplex PCR; the TCRdb copy retains only in-frame clones and omits some. The sample holds hundreds of thousands of clones, about 89% seen once. The sequencing sample was made of peripheral blood. The receptors shown here come from a woman in her thirties with acute or convalescent COVID-19. Both conserved end residues are part of each CDR3. The order of the fields is J gene, D gene, V gene, clone size, CDR3 protein, CDR3 DNA. A D gene is named only where the DNA matches it firmly. Clone size is given for some rows only: seen once, a few or many times, or a class if the clone is expanded.

TRBJ2-5	.	TRBV5-1	.	CASSFGGLETQYF	TGCGCCAGCAGCTTTGGGGGCTTAGAGACCCAGTACTTC
TRBJ1-2	.	TRBV9	.	CASSVGVTGYTF	TGTGCCAGCAGCGTAGGTGTGACAGGCTACACCTTC
TRBJ2-1	.	TRBV6-1	.	CASSDVYNEQFF	TGTGCCAGCAGTGACGTCTACAATGAGCAGTTCTTC
TRBJ1-6	TRBD1	TRBV27	.	CASSLDRVASPLHF	TGTGCCAGCAGTTTGGACAGGGTTGCTTCACCCCTCCACTTT
TRBJ1-2	.	TRBV3-1/TRBV3-2	.	CASSRAETAHNYGYTF	TGTGCCAGCAGCCGAGCCGAGACAGCGCATAACTATGGCTACACCTTC
TRBJ2-5	TRBD2	TRBV27	.	CASSLSGGGTQYF	TGTGCCAGCAGTTTATCTGGGGGGGGGACCCAGTACTTC
TRBJ2-7	.	TRBV18	.	CASSPQTSKSSYEQYF	TGTGCCAGCTCACCACAAACTTCCAAGAGCTCCTACGAGCAGTACTTC
TRBJ2-5	.	TRBV4-1	.	CASSPTGGPETQYF	TGCGCCAGCAGCCCCACGGGGGGCCCAGAGACCCAGTACTTC
TRBJ1-4	.	TRBV5-1	.	CASSLGPADNEKLFF	TGCGCCAGCAGCCTAGGACCAGCGGATAATGAAAAACTGTTTTTT
TRBJ2-7	.	TRBV4-1	.	CASSQARTYSYEQYF	TGCGCCAGCAGCCAAGCTAGGACATACTCCTACGAGCAGTACTTC
TRBJ2-2	.	TRBV9	.	CASSAGPRDGELFF	TGTGCCAGCAGCGCTGGGCCCAGGGACGGGGAGCTGTTTTTT
TRBJ2-2	TRBD1	TRBV7-9	.	CASPGGLGELFF	TGTGCCAGCCCAGGGGGTTTAGGGGAGCTGTTTTTT
TRBJ1-6	TRBD1	TRBV7-3	once	CATSRRPQSPGQFYNSPLHF	TGTGCAACATCCAGACGCCCCCAATCTCCGGGACAGTTTTATAATTCACCCCTCCACTTT
TRBJ1-2	TRBD1	TRBV18	once	CASSPQSGGQGDGYTF	TGTGCCAGCTCACCGCAGAGCGGGGGACAGGGTGACGGCTACACCTTC